This T cell receptor (beta chain) was documented in a study of identical twins. Study-wide results and caveats: Because invariant MAIT and iNKT cells could be present, zero-insertion analyses could be partly confounded. Out-of-frame alpha sequences that twins shared showed excess low generation probability.

There are many counts of this clonotype. Its specificity is not known. CDR3 length: 14 residues. V dropped 6 bases and J dropped 0 bases, with 11 bases sitting between them. MiXCR, applied by TCRdb to the 5' RACE reads, yields one record per CDR3 protein. The sample contains about 250,000 distinct CDR3 sequences, 6.5% to 9% of which appear only once. These sequences were also reported in another study, on yellow fever vaccine responses in identical twins.

V usage is TRBV12-3 or TRBV12-4 and J usage is TRBJ2-5; D tentatively fits TRBD1 or TRBD2 (5 bases each). Sequencing was performed on CD8+ T cells sorted from blood. This clonotype was obtained from a woman in her late teens or twenties in good health. CDR3 protein: CASSRGPYQETQYF. In nucleotides, the CDR3 is TGTGCCAGCAGCCGGGGACCGTACCAAGAGACCCAGTACTTC.